One sample yielded the 8 T cell receptor beta chains listed below, sequenced in a study of beta chain features in type 1 diabetes. The study reverse transcribed the entire isolated RNA, so it sequenced expressed TCRB transcripts. The protocol was immunoSEQ multiplex PCR, while the TCRdb copy is restricted to in-frame clones and leaves out a portion. The sample includes 350,000 to 450,000 clones, roughly 16% seen only once; the top ten take approximately 0.02%. Sequencing used naive CD4+ T cells from blood. These receptors came from a woman between 18 and 29 years old in good health.

A few counts support this clone. The rearrangement joins TRBV4-2 to TRBJ2-1; possibly TRBD2 for D (5 bases). CDR1 and CDR2 from the germline V gene are LGHNA and YNFKEQ. The V gene lost 4 bases and the J gene lost 4 bases, with 14 bases spanning the gap. The CDR3 has 15 residues. In DNA, the CDR3 is TGTGCCAGCAGCCGGACCGGACGGGGATACAATGAGCAGTTCTTC. Translating it yields CASSRTGRGYNEQFF.

The chain couples TRBV28 to TRBJ1-5; D perhaps matches TRBD1 (5 bases). Germline assignment: CDR1 MDHEN and CDR2 SYDVKM. CDR3 size: 15 residues. Trimming removed 3 bases at V and 2 bases at J, with 11 bases between. Here the CDR3 DNA reads TGTGCCAGCAGTTTCCGGCAGGGTGGCAATCAGCCCCAGCATTTT. It specifies CASSFRQGGNQPQHF. Filled out from reference TRBV28 and TRBJ1-5, the complete variable domain reads DVKVTQSSRYLVKRTGEKVFLECVQDMDHENMFWYRQDPGLGLRLIYFSYDVKMKEKGDIPEGYSVSREKKERFSLILESASTNQTSMYLCASSFRQGGNQPQHFGDGTRLSIL.

The chain carries TRBV9 and TRBJ2-5, with 7 bases matching TRBD2. The CDR3 sequence is 16 residues long. Trimming removed 0 bases from V and 5 bases from J; junction bases left unmatched: 10. Germline values: CDR1 SGDLS, CDR2 YYNGEE. CDR3 amino acids: CASSVDRGGPGETQYF. CDR3 nucleotides: TGTGCCAGCAGCGTAGATCGGGGAGGGCCTGGGGAGACCCAGTACTTC.

This clone was seen only a few times. The chain joins TRBV28 to TRBJ2-2; D is unclear. V dropped 7 bases and J dropped 8 bases, with 11 bases sitting between them. The CDR3 sequence is 12 residues long. Germline CDR1 is MDHEN and CDR2 is SYDVKM. The CDR3 DNA reads as TGTGCCAGCACCCTTACCGAGGGGGAGCTGTTTTTT. Residues: CASTLTEGELFF.

The table lists this clone with a few counts. This chain connects TRBV9 to TRBJ2-6, with D maybe TRBD1 (5 bases). Trimming removed 4 bases at V and 1 base at J, with 9 bases between. This CDR3 contains 15 residues. CDR1 SGDLS and CDR2 YYNGEE come from the germline V gene. CDR3 protein: CASSTRQSGANVLTF. The CDR3 region has the DNA TGTGCCAGCAGCACTCGACAGTCTGGGGCCAACGTCCTGACTTTC.

This clone was counted only a few times. The V gene is TRBV29-1, the J gene TRBJ1-1, with 11 nucleotides matching TRBD1. Germline CDR1 and CDR2: SQVTM and ANQGSEA. The length of the CDR3 is 12 residues. The trim removed 4 bases at V and 13 bases at J, leaving 8 bases unmatched. DNA for the CDR3: TGCAGCGTTGGAGGACAGGGGGCGAACGATTTCTTT. This encodes CSVGGQGANDFF. Based on the CDR3 plus reference TRBV29-1 and TRBJ1-1, the full variable domain is SAVISQKPSRDICQRGTSLTIQCQVDSQVTMMFWYRQQPGQSLTLIATANQGSEATYESGFVIDKFPISRPNLTFSTLTVSNMSPEDSSIYLCSVGGQGANDFFGQGTRLTVV.

V is TRBV6-5 and J is TRBJ2-5; 8 bases map to TRBD1. Per germline, CDR1 MNHEY and CDR2 SVGAGI. V lost 6 bases, J lost 2 bases, and 5 bases stayed unmatched. CDR3 length equals 14 residues. The chain's CDR3 is CASSATGVQETQYF. Here the CDR3 DNA reads TGTGCCAGCAGCGCGACAGGGGTTCAAGAGACCCAGTACTTC.

This clone was observed a few times. The junction departs from germline at one end; a sequencing error may be responsible. The rearrangement joins TRBV28 to TRBJ2-1; 9 bases align to TRBD2. Germline V gene lookup returns CDR1 MDHEN and CDR2 SYDVKM. The CDR3 runs 12 residues. CDR3 protein: CASSILPRLAVF. The CDR3 DNA follows: TGTGCCAGCAGTATATTACCAAGACTAGCGGTCTTC.